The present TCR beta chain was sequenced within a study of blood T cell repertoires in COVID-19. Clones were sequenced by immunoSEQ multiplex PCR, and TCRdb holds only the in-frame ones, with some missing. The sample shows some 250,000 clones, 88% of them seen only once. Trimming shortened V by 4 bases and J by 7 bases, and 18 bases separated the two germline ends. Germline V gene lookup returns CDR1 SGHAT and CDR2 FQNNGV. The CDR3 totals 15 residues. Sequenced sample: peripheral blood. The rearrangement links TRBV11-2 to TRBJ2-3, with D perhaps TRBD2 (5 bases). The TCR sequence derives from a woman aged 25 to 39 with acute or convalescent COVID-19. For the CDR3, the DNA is TGTGCCAGCAGCTGGGTAGGAGGCGGCATGAATACGCAGTATTTT. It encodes CASSWVGGGMNTQYF. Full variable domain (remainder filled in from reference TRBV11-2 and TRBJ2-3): EAGVAQSPRYKIIEKRQSVAFWCNPISGHATLYWYQQILGQGPKLLIQFQNNGVVDDSQLPKDRFSAERLKGVDSTLKIQPAKLEDSAVYLCASSWVGGGMNTQYFGPGTRLTVL.